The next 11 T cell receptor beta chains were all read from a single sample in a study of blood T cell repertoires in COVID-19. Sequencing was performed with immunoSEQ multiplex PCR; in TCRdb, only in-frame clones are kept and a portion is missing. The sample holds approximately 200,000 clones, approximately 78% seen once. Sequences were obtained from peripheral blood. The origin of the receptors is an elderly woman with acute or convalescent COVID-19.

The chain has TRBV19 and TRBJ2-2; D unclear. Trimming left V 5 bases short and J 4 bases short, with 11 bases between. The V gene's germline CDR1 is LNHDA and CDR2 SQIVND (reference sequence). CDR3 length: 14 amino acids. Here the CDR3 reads CASSEYSLTGELFF. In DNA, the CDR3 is TGTGCCAGTAGTGAGTACAGCCTCACCGGGGAGCTGTTTTTT.

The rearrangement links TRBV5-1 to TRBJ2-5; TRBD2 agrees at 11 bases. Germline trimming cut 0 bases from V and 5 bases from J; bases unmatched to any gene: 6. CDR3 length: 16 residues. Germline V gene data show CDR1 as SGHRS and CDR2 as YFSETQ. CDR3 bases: TGCGCCAGCAGCTTGGCCCTAGCGGGAGGAGGGGAGACCCAGTACTTC. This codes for CASSLALAGGGETQYF.

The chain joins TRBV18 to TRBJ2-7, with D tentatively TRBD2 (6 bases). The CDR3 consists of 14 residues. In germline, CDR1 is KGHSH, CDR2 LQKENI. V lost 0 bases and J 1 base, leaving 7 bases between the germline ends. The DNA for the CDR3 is TGTGCCAGCTCACCACCGGCGGGATCCTACGAGCAGTACTTC. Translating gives CASSPPAGSYEQYF.

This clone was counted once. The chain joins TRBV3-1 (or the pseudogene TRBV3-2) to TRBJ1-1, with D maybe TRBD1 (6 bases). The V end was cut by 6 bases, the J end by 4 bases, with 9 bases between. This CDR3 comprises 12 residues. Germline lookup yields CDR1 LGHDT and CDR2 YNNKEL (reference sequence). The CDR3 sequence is CASRGAGTEAFF. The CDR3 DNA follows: TGTGCCAGCAGGGGGGCCGGCACTGAAGCTTTCTTT.

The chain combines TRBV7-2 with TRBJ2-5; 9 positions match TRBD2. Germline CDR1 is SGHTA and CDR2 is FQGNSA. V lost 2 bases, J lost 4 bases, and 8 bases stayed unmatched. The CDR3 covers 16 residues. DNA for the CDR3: TGTGCCAGCAGCTTAAGGGCTAGCGGGGAGGGAGAGACCCAGTACTTC. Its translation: CASSLRASGEGETQYF.

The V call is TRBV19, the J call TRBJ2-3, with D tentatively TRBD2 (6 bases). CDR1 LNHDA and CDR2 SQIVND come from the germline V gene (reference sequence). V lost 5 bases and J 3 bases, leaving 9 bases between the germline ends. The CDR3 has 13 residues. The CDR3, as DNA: TGTGCCAGTAGTGGAGGGGTGACAGATACGCAGTATTTT. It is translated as CASSGGVTDTQYF.

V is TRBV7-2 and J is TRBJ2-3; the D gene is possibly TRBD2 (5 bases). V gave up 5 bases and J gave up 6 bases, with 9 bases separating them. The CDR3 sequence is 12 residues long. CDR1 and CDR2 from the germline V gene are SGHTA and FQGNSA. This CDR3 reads CASSQTGDTQYF. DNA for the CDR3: TGTGCCAGCAGCCAGACGGGGGATACGCAGTATTTT.

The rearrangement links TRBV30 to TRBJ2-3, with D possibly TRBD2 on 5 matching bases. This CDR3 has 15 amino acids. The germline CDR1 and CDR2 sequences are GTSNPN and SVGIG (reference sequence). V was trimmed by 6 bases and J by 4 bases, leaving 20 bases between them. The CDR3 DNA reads TGTGCCTGCTCTAGATTAGCGATTCAAGCAGATACGCAGTATTTT. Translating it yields CACSRLAIQADTQYF. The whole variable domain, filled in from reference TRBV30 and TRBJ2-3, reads SQTIHQWPATLVQPVGSPLSLECTVEGTSNPNLYWYRQAAGRGLQLLFYSVGIGQISSEVPQNLSASRPQDRQFILSSKKLLLSDSGFYLCACSRLAIQADTQYFGPGTRLTVL.

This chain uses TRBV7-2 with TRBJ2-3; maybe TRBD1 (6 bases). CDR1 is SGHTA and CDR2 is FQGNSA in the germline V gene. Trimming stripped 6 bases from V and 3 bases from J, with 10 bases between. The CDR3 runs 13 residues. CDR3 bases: TGTGCCAGCAGGCCCACAGGGACAGATACGCAGTATTTT. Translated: CASRPTGTDTQYF. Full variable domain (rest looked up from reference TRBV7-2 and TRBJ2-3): GAGVSQSPSNKVTEKGKDVELRCDPISGHTALYWYRQSLGQGLEFLIYFQGNSAPDKSGLPSDRFSAERTGGSVSTLTIQRTQQEDSAVYLCASRPTGTDTQYFGPGTRLTVL.

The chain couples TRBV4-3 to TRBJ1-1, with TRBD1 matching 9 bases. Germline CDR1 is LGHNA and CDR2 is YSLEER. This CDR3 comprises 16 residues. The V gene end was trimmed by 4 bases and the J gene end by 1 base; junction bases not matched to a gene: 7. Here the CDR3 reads CASSRGQGAENTEAFF. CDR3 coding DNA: TGCGCCAGCAGCCGGGGACAGGGAGCTGAGAACACTGAAGCTTTCTTT.

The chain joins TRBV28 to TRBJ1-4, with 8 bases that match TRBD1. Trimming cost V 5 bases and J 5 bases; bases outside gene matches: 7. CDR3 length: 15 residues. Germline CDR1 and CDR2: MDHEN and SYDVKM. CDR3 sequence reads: CASSPGQGENEKLFF. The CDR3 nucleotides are TGTGCCAGCAGTCCAGGACAGGGCGAAAATGAAAAACTGTTTTTT.